This entry describes one T cell receptor (beta chain). Antigen unknown. This likely reflects a read error, since a far larger clone is one base away. The V end was cut by 5 bases, the J end by 3 bases, with 16 bases between. The germline gives CDR1 SGHAT, CDR2 FQNNGV. The length of the CDR3 is 16 residues. The sequenced material, unsorted PBMC DNA, was run on ten immunoSEQ deep assay plates. The assay was immunoSEQ multiplex PCR, and TCRdb's table has in-frame clones only and misses some. The table lists 470,000 or so clones, 81% of them singletons. This record comes from a study of shared clonotypes between healthy human individuals. Study-wide results and limits: Apart from blood, nothing was sampled; tissue repertoires likely differ.

The donors were all Caucasian adults (living in Nashville, Tennessee). Sequenced input: PBMCs. The V call is TRBV11-2, the J call TRBJ2-2; D tentatively fits TRBD1 or TRBD2 (5 bases each). The source of this sequence is a woman in her forties in good health. Some clones in this sample may be carry-over from other donors' samples. CDR3 bases: TGTGCCAGCAGCCTATTGGGGGTAGGGGACACCGGGGAGCTGTTTTTT. Translated: CASSLLGVGDTGELFF.